This TCR beta chain is from a study of regulatory T cells in long-lasting Graves disease. Notes on the study in general: Persistent disease preferred TRBV28, TRBJ1-2 and TRBJ2-5; new disease, TRBV20-1 and TRBJ2-1.

Time point indicated: newly diagnosed GD, antithyroid drugs for less than 3 months. TCR sequences were obtained from RNA taken from PBMCs. Patients came through an endocrinology department, and that department was in Xi'an, China. The CDR3 runs 15 residues. Germline-derived CDR1 and CDR2 are SGHNT and YENEEA. V was clipped by 0 bases and J by 10 bases; unmatched bases: 7. Arm-PCR of CDR3 regions and iRepertoire HTBI primers were the basis on which TCR beta libraries were built. TCRdb reanalysed the multiplex PCR reads using MiXCR and keeps one entry per CDR3 protein. The data show 200,000 to 250,000 distinct CDR3 sequences, with around 18% seen just once and approximately 20% held by the top ten. This clonotype has at least ten counts. What it binds is not known.

This chain joins TRBV11-3 and TRBJ2-1; the match to TRBD2 covers 9 bases. The starting material was peripheral blood mononuclear cells (PBMCs), obtained at new diagnosis, from a patient treated with antithyroid drugs. The sequence came from a female donor with Graves disease. CDR3 sequence: CASSLDGSGLAEQFF. DNA for the CDR3: TGTGCCAGCAGCTTAGATGGGAGTGGACTAGCGGAGCAGTTCTTC.